One and the same sample provided the 20 T cell receptor beta chains below, sequenced in a study of control samples from healthy donors and cancer patients (dated by TCRdb to 2018 to 2021). The library came from the immunoSEQ multiplex PCR assay. TCRdb limited this immuneACCESS table to in-frame rearrangements with V and J called. A share of clones is missing; checked studies link under half to unresolved V genes, and the rest is unexplained. This sample gives fewer than 85,000 clones in total; 89% of them show up just once. The ten most abundant clones make up 6.5% to 8.5% of the sample. The sample consisted of blood. Every receptor here comes from a man aged 50 to 59 in good health.

V is TRBV30 and J is TRBJ1-6, with D perhaps matching TRBD1 (6 bases). The germline V gene has CDR1 GTSNPN and CDR2 SVGIG (reference sequence). The CDR3 loop spans 14 amino acids. Trimming removed 3 bases at V and 13 bases at J, with 19 bases between. CDR3 coding DNA: TGTGCCTGGAGGGGGGCGCGTGCCGGAGGGCCCCTCCACTTT. As protein: CAWRGARAGGPLHF.

The chain joins TRBV2 to TRBJ1-4, with 10 bases matching TRBD1. The germline V gene encodes CDR1 SNHLY and CDR2 FYNNEI. The CDR3 contains 15 residues. V dropped 6 bases and J dropped 7; count of bases not matched to a gene: 8. The CDR3 DNA reads TGTGCCAGCAGGGGTTGGGACAGGGGAGGTGAAAAACTGTTTTTT. Translation: CASRGWDRGGEKLFF. Supplemented by reference TRBV2 and TRBJ1-4, the full variable domain reads EPEVTQTPSHQVTQMGQEVILRCVPISNHLYFYWYRQILGQKVEFLVSFYNNEISEKSEIFDDQFSVERPDGSNFTLKIRSTKLEDSAMYFCASRGWDRGGEKLFFGSGTQLSVL.

V usage is TRBV2 and J usage is TRBJ2-7; 10 bases are a match to TRBD2. The CDR3 extends over 15 amino acids. V trimming: 6 bases; J trimming: 2 bases; junction bases outside the gene matches: 7. Germline V gene data show CDR1 as SNHLY and CDR2 as FYNNEI. The CDR3 bases are TGTGCCAGCAGGACCTTGGGGACTAGCGCCTACGAGCAGTACTTC. Protein product: CASRTLGTSAYEQYF.

Concerning this clone itself: One end of the junction does not line up with germline, which may come from a read error. The V and J genes are TRBV9 and TRBJ2-5; D might be TRBD2 (6 bases). Germline assignment: CDR1 SGDLS and CDR2 YYNGEE. The CDR3 is 15 residues long. This chain's CDR3 is CAGSASRGYQETQYF. The DNA of the CDR3 is TGTGCCGGCAGCGCCAGCCGGGGGTACCAAGAGACCCAGTACTTC.

The genes are TRBV6-5 and TRBJ1-1; 9 positions match TRBD1. With 8 bases clipped from V and 4 bases from J, the junction kept 11 bases outside the gene matches. Germline V gene lookup returns CDR1 MNHEY and CDR2 SVGAGI. The CDR3 runs 15 residues. CDR3 sequence reads: CASLKGTGFFTEAFF. CDR3 sequence (DNA): TGTGCCAGCCTCAAAGGGACAGGGTTTTTCACTGAAGCTTTCTTT.

In this sample, this clone turned up once. The gene calls are TRBV3-1 (or the pseudogene TRBV3-2) and TRBJ1-6, with a tentative D call TRBD1 (5 bases). Germline loops: CDR1 LGHDT, CDR2 YNNKEL (reference sequence). This CDR3 comprises 17 residues. Trimming removed 1 base at V and 7 bases at J, with 17 bases between. The CDR3 coding sequence is TGTGCCAGCAGCCAAGTTACCCAGGGCTCGCGGAATTCACCCCTCCACTTT. Amino acids: CASSQVTQGSRNSPLHF.

The rearrangement joins TRBV7-6 to TRBJ1-2, with D perhaps matching TRBD1 (5 bases). Between the trimmed V and J ends, which lost 3 bases and 0 bases, there was a span of 8 bases. CDR3 length: 14 residues. From germline, CDR1 is SGHVS and CDR2 FNYEAQ. CDR3 residues: CASSFIRANYGYTF. The CDR3 nucleotides read TGTGCCAGCAGCTTTATCAGGGCTAACTATGGCTACACCTTC.

The CDR3 nucleotides read TGTGCCGCCGCTGGACCCCATGAAATGGTTCCGCGGCAGTTCTTC. It specifies CAAAGPHEMVPRQFF. The chain has TRBV7-9 and TRBJ2-1; D not resolved. Germline assignment: CDR1 SEHNR and CDR2 FQNEAQ (reference sequence). Trimming left V 11 bases short and J 12 bases short, with 29 bases between. CDR3 size: 15 residues.

The CDR3 coding sequence is TGTGCCAGCAGCCCGGGTTTCGGTGGTGAGCAGTTCTTC. Translation gives CASSPGFGGEQFF. The V call is TRBV3-1 (or the pseudogene TRBV3-2), the J call TRBJ2-1; no definite D call. CDR1 LGHDT and CDR2 YNNKEL come from the germline V gene (reference sequence). Trimming took off 4 bases at V and 9 bases at J, with 13 bases between the two ends. The CDR3 is 13 residues long.

This chain joins TRBV27 and TRBJ2-1; D remains unclear. V was shortened by 1 base and J by 0 bases, with 13 bases between the two germline ends. The CDR3 contains 17 residues. Germline CDR1 and CDR2: MNHEY and SMNVEV (reference sequence). DNA of the CDR3: TGTGCCAGCAGTTTATTCCTTGGCCAGAGCTCCTACAATGAGCAGTTCTTC. Translation gives CASSLFLGQSSYNEQFF.

The chain recombines TRBV3-1 (or the pseudogene TRBV3-2) with TRBJ1-5; D uncertain. V lost 2 bases and J lost 2, with 1 base in between. The CDR3 length is 12 residues. Germline V CDR1 and CDR2: LGHDT, YNNKEL (reference sequence). As DNA, the CDR3 is TGTGCCAGCAGCCAATGCAATCAGCCCCAGCATTTT. Amino acids: CASSQCNQPQHF.

This clone was detected only a few times. The genes are TRBV3-1 (or the pseudogene TRBV3-2) and TRBJ2-7; TRBD2 aligns across 11 bases. CDR3 length equals 15 residues. The V gene end was trimmed by 4 bases and the J gene end by 2 bases; junction bases not matched to a gene: 4. Looked up from germline, CDR1 is LGHDT and CDR2 is YNNKEL (reference sequence). The CDR3 region has the DNA TGTGCCAGCAGCCCATTGGGACTAGCGGCCTACGAGCAGTACTTC. As protein: CASSPLGLAAYEQYF.

CDR3 sequence: CASSSSGENTEAFF. CDR3 in DNA: TGTGCCAGCAGCTCCAGCGGGGAGAACACTGAAGCTTTCTTT. The V call is TRBV7-9, the J call TRBJ1-1; D ambiguous. Germline CDR1 reads SEHNR; CDR2 reads FQNEAQ (reference sequence). This CDR3 comprises 14 residues. V lost 4 bases and J lost 1, with 10 bases in between.

V and J are TRBV5-3 and TRBJ2-7, with TRBD1 matching 7 bases. TRBV5-3 falls under the ORF class, with uncertain function. The CDR3 extends over 16 amino acids. Unmatched junction bases numbered 12, after V lost 3 bases and J lost 3 bases. The CDR3: CARSCLGTVGIYEQYF. CDR3 bases: TGTGCCAGAAGCTGCCTAGGGACAGTAGGGATCTACGAGCAGTACTTC.

The J gene is TRBJ2-3, the V gene TRBV9; D is possibly TRBD1 (5 bases). Germline V lookup: CDR1 SGDLS, CDR2 YYNGEE. The CDR3 runs 13 residues. The ends were cut back, 3 bases at V and 6 bases at J, with 11 bases in the middle. CDR3 in amino acids: CASSAGSFDTQYF. Written as DNA, the CDR3 is TGTGCCAGCAGCGCAGGGTCGTTTGATACGCAGTATTTT.

This clone occurred once. The chain uses TRBV6-5 and TRBJ1-5; D is possibly TRBD1 (5 bases). V gave up 11 bases and J gave up 7 bases, with 15 bases separating them. The CDR3 has 12 residues. Per germline, CDR1 MNHEY and CDR2 SVGAGI. The CDR3 nucleotides are TGTGCCGGTGGGTTGGGACGGCAGCCCCAGCATTTT. Amino acids: CAGGLGRQPQHF.

V usage is TRBV10-3 and J usage is TRBJ2-3, with D tentatively TRBD2 (7 bases). The length of the CDR3 is 14 residues. The V end lost 10 bases, the J end lost 10 bases, and 24 bases lay between the germline ends. Germline V gene data show CDR1 as ENHRY and CDR2 as SYGVKD. The CDR3 DNA follows: TGTGCCACCACCGGGGGGCAGGGCCGGCATTCGCAGTATTTT. Its protein is CATTGGQGRHSQYF.

This clone was seen only a few times. The chain is built from TRBV6-6 and TRBJ1-2; 9 positions match TRBD1. The CDR3 runs to 14 residues. The germline V gene encodes CDR1 MNHNY and CDR2 SVGAGI (reference sequence). V trimming: 6 bases; J trimming: 1 base; junction bases outside the gene matches: 3. The CDR3 protein is CASRGTGSNYGYTF. As DNA, the CDR3 is TGTGCCAGCAGAGGGACAGGGAGTAACTATGGCTACACCTTC.

Only a few counts were recorded for this clone. The gene calls are TRBV13 and TRBJ1-1; 7 bases are shared with TRBD1. This CDR3 has 16 residues. Germline CDR1 is PRHDT and CDR2 is FYEKMQ (reference sequence). The junction had 12 bases not matched to a gene; V was cut back by 5 bases and J by 3 bases. CDR3 DNA: TGTGCCAGCAGCGACCGACAGGGTCGGGAGGACACTGAAGCTTTCTTT. Translating it yields CASSDRQGREDTEAFF.

This chain uses TRBV20-1 with TRBJ1-2; D may be TRBD1 (5 bases). The V gene lost 4 bases and the J gene lost 2 bases, with 5 bases spanning the gap. Germline V CDR1 and CDR2: DFQATT, SNEGSKA (reference sequence). The CDR3 spans 11 residues. The CDR3, as DNA: TGCAGTGCTACAGGGAACTATGGCTACACCTTC. This sequence encodes CSATGNYGYTF.